These T cell receptor beta chains were read from a single sample in a study of T cell clonotyping in hematopoietic cell transplantation. Sequenced by immunoSEQ multiplex PCR; TCRdb stores in-frame clones only, minus some. The sample holds fewer than 11,000 clones, roughly three quarters seen once. This specimen consisted of PBMCs, obtained 30 days after allogeneic stem cell transplant. The origin of the receptors is a female patient aged 40-50 years who had an allogeneic stem cell transplant from a related donor, so T cells may come from the graft donor. Some clones in this sample may be carry-over from other donors' samples. Each CDR3 is given with its conserved first and last residue.

v_call	cdr3_aa
TRBV15	CATSRDRTRTGYTF
TRBV5-1	CASSLAGSSYNEQFF
TRBV4-1	CASSLILTDSYEQYF
TRBV29-1	CSVVGDTGEKLFF
TRBV5-1	CASRSLSSYEQYF
TRBV11-2	CASSQQRAGQAFF
TRBV27	CASSSSRGRLYEQYF
TRBV27	CASSLVPDLNYGYTF
TRBV5-6	CASSLNSGQRSYGYTF
TRBV7-8	CASSFMEREQYF
TRBV4-2	CASSQDTPSGFSDTQYF
TRBV5-4	CASRPTGPHTEAFF
TRBV19	CATRGANYGYTF
TRBV7-6	CASSLPNQPQHF
TRBV19	CASSPRPFQETQYF
TRBV7-2	CASSLQGRGNTEAFF
TRBV6-1	CASVQGFYNEQFF
TRBV4-3	CASSQDKAEGDEQYF
TRBV6-5	CASSWTGSGTEAFF